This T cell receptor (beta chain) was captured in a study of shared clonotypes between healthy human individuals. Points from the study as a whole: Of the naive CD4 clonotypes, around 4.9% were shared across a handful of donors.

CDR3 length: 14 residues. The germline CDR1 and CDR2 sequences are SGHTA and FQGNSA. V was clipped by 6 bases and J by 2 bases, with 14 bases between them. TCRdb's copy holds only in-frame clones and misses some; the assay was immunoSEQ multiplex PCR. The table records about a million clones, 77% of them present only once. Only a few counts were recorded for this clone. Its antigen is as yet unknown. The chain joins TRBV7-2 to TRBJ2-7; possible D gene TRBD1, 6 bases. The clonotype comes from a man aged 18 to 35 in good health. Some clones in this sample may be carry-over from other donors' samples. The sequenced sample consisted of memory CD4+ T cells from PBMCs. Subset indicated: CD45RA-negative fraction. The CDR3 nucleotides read TGTGCCAGCAGACGAGGGGACACCGCCTACGAGCAGTACTTC. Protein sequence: CASRRGDTAYEQYF.